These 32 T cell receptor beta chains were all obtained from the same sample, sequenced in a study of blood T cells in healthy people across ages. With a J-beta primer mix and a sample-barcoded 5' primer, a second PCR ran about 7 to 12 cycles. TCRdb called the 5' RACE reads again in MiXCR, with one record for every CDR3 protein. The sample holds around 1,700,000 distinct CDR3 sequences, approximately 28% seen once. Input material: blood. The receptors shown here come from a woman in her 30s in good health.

The CDR3 DNA reads as TGTGCTAGTGGTTTGCTAAGGCAGCCCCAGCATTTT. It is translated as CASGLLRQPQHF. V is TRBV12-5 and J is TRBJ1-5; D gene ambiguous. The V end lost 2 bases, the J end lost 7 bases, and 6 bases lay between the germline ends. CDR3 length: 12 amino acids. CDR1 and CDR2 (germline): LGHNT, FRNRAP.

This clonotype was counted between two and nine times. This CDR3 is CASSISWGADTEAFF. In DNA form, the CDR3 reads TGTGCCAGCAGCATCAGCTGGGGCGCGGACACTGAAGCTTTCTTT. V and J are TRBV3-1 and TRBJ1-1; D might be TRBD1 (5 bases). Trimming removed 5 bases at V and 3 bases at J, with 16 bases between. There are 15 residues in the CDR3. Germline V gene data show CDR1 as LGHDT and CDR2 as YNNKEL (reference sequence).

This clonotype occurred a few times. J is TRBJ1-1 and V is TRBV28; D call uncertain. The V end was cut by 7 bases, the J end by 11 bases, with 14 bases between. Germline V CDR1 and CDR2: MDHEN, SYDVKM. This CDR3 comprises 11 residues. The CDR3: CASTDRYSAFF. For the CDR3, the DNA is TGTGCCAGCACCGACCGATACTCGGCTTTCTTT.

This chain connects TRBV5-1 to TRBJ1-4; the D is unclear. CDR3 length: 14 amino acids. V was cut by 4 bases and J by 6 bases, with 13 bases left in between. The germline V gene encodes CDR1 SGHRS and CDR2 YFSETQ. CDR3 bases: TGCGCCAGCAGCCCGGGCCTTGGAGATGAAAAACTGTTTTTT. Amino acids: CASSPGLGDEKLFF.

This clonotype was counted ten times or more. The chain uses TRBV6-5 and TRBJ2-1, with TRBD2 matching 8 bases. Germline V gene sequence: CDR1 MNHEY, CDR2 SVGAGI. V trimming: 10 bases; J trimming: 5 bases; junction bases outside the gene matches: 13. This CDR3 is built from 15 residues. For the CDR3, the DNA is TGTGCCACAAACCGTCAGGGACTAGGGAACAATGAGCAGTTCTTC. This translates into CATNRQGLGNNEQFF.

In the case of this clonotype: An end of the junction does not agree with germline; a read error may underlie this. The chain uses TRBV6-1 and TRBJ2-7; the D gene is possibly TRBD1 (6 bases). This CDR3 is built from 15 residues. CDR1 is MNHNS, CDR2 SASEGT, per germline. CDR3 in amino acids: CAGSAGQGPTYEQYF. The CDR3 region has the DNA TGTGCCGGCAGCGCAGGGCAGGGGCCCACCTACGAGCAGTACTTC.

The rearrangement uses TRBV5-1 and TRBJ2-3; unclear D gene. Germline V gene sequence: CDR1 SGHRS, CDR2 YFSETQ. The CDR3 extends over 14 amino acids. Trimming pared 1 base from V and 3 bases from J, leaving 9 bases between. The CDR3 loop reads CASSLLSVTDTQYF. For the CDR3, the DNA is TGCGCCAGCAGCTTGTTATCGGTAACAGATACGCAGTATTTT.

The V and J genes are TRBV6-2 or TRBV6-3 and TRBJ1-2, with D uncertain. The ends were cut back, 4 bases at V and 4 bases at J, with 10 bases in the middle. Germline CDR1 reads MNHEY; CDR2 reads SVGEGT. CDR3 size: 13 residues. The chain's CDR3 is CASSSPATYGYTF. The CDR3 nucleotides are TGTGCCAGCAGTTCTCCAGCGACCTATGGCTACACCTTC.

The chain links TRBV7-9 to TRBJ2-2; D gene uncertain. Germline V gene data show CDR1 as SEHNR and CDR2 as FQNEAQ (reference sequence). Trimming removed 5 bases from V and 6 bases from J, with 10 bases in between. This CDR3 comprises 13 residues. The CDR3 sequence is CASSISLAGELFF. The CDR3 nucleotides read TGTGCCAGCAGCATATCCTTGGCCGGGGAGCTGTTTTTT.

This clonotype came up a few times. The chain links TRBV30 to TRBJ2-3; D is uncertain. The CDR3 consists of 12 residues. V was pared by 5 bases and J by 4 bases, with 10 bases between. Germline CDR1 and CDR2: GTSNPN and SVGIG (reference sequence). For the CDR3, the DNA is TGTGCCTGGTCTACCGATGCAGATACGCAGTATTTT. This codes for CAWSTDADTQYF. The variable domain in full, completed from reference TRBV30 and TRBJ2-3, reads SQTIHQWPATLVQPVGSPLSLECTVEGTSNPNLYWYRQAAGRGLQLLFYSVGIGQISSEVPQNLSASRPQDRQFILSSKKLLLSDSGFYLCAWSTDADTQYFGPGTRLTVL.

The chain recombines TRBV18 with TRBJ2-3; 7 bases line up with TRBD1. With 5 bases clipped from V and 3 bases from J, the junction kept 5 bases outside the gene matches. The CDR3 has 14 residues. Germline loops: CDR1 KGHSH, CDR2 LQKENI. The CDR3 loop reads CASSSQDRTDTQYF. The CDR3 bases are TGTGCCAGCTCATCCCAGGACAGGACAGATACGCAGTATTTT. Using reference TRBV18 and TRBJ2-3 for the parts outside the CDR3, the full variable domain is NAGVMQNPRHLVRRRGQEARLRCSPMKGHSHVYWYRQLPEEGLKFMVYLQKENIIDESGMPKERFSAEFPKEGPSILRIQQVVRGDSAAYFCASSSQDRTDTQYFGPGTRLTVL.

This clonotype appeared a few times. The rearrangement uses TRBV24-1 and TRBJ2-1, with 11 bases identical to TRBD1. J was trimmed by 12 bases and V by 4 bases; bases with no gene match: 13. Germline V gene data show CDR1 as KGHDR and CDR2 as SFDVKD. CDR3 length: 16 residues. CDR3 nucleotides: TGTGCCACCAGTGACCCCGGGACAGGGGGGGGGATAAGGCAGTTCTTC. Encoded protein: CATSDPGTGGGIRQFF.

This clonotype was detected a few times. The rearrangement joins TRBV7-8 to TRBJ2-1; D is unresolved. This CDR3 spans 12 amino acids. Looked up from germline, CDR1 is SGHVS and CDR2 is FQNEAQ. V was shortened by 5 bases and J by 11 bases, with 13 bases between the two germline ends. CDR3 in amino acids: CASSPVAPQQFF. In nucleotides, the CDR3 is TGTGCCAGCAGCCCCGTAGCCCCTCAGCAGTTCTTC.

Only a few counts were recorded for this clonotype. The CDR3 sequence is CASRRLAGEGEQFF. The CDR3 nucleotides are TGTGCCAGCAGGCGGCTAGCGGGAGAAGGCGAGCAGTTCTTC. This sequence joins TRBV2 and TRBJ2-1; 10 positions agree with TRBD2. The J segment lost 10 bases and the V segment lost 6 bases, leaving 9 bases of the junction unmatched. The germline gives CDR1 SNHLY, CDR2 FYNNEI. The CDR3 extends over 14 amino acids.

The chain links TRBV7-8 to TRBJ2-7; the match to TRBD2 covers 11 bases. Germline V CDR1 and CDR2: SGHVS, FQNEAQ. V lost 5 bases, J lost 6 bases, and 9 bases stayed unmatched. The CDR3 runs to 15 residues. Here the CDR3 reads CASSVLAGGPVEQYF. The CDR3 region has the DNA TGTGCCAGCAGCGTATTAGCGGGAGGGCCTGTCGAGCAGTACTTC. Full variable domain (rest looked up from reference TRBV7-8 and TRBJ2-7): GAGVSQSPRYKVAKRGQDVALRCDPISGHVSLFWYQQALGQGPEFLTYFQNEAQLDKSGLPSDRFFAERPEGSVSTLKIQRTQQEDSAVYLCASSVLAGGPVEQYFGPGTRLTVT.

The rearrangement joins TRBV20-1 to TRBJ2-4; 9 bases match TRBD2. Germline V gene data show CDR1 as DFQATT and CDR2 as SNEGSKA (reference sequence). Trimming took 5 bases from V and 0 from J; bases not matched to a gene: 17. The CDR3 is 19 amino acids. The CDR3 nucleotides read TGCAGTGCTCTCCGCGTAGGTAGCGGGGGACCTCCAGCCAAAAACATTCAGTACTTC. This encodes CSALRVGSGGPPAKNIQYF.

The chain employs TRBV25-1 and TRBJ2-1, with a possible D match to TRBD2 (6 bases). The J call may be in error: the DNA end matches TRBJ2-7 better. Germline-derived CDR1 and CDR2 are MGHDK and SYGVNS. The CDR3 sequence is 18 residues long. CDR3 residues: CASPLSSLARSSYNEQYF. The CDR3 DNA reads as TGTGCCAGCCCTCTATCCTCCCTAGCGAGGAGCTCCTACAATGAGCAGTACTTC.

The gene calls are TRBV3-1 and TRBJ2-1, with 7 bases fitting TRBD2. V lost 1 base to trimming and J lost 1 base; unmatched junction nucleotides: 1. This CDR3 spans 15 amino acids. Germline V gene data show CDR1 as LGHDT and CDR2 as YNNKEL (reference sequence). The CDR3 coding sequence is TGTGCCAGCAGCCAAGGGGAGGGGTCCTACAATGAGCAGTTCTTC. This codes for CASSQGEGSYNEQFF.

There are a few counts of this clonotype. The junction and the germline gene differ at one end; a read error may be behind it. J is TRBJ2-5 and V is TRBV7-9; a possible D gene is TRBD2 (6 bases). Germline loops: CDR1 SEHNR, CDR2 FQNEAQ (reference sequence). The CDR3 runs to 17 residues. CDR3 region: CASGLAASAGAQETQYF. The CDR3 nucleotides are TGTGCCAGCGGCTTAGCGGCTAGCGCTGGGGCCCAAGAGACCCAGTACTTC. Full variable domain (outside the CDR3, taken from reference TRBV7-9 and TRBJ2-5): DTGVSQNPRHKITKRGQNVTFRCDPISEHNRLYWYRQTLGQGPEFLTYFQNEAQLEKSRLLSDRFSAERPKGSFSTLEIQRTEQGDSAMYLCASGLAASAGAQETQYFGPGTRLLVL.

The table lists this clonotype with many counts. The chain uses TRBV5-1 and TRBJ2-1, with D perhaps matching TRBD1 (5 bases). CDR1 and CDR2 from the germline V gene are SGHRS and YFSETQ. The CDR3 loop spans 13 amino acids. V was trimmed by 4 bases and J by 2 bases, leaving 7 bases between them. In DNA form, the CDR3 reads TGCGCCAGCAGCCCGGACACCTACAATGAGCAGTTCTTC. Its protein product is CASSPDTYNEQFF.

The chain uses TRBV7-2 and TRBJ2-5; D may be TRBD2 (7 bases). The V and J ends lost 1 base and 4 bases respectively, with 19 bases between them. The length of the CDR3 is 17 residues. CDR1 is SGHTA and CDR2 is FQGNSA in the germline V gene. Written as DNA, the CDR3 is TGTGCCAGCAGCTTAGGTTTTCGGGGGGCCACAGTAGAGACCCAGTACTTC. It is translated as CASSLGFRGATVETQYF.

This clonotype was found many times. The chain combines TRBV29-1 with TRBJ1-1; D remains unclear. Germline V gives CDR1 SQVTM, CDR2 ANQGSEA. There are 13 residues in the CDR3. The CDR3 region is CSTRKETNTEAFF. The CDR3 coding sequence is TGCAGTACACGAAAGGAGACGAACACTGAAGCTTTCTTT.

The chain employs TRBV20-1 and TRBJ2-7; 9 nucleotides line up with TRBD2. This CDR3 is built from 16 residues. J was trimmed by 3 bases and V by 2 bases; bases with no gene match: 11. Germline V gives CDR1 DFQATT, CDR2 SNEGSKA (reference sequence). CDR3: CSARTLAGPNIYEQYF. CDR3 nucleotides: TGCAGTGCTAGAACCCTAGCGGGGCCAAACATCTACGAGCAGTACTTC.

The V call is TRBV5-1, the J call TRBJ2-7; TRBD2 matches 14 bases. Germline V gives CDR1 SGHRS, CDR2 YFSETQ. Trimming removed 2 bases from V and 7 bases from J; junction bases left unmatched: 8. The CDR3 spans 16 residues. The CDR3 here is CASSFAGTSGGGEQYF. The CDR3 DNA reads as TGCGCCAGCAGCTTTGCCGGGACTAGCGGGGGAGGTGAGCAGTACTTC.

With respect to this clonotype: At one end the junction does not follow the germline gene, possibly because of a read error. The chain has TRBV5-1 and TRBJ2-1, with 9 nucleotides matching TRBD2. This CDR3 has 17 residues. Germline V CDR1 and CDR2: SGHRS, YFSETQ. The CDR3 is CASRLGGLADSYNEQFF. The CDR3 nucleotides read TGCGCCAGCCGCTTGGGGGGACTAGCCGATTCCTACAATGAGCAGTTCTTC. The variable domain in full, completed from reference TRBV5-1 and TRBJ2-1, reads KAGVTQTPRYLIKTRGQQVTLSCSPISGHRSVSWYQQTPGQGLQFLFEYFSETQRNKGNFPGRFSGRQFSNSRSEMNVSTLELGDSALYLCASRLGGLADSYNEQFFGPGTRLTVL.

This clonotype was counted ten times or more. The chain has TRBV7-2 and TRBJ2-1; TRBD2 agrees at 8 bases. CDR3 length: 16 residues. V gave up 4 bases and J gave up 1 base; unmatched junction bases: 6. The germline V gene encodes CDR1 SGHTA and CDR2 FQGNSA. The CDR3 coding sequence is TGTGCCAGCAGCTCCCCCGGGAGGGGGTCCTACAATGAGCAGTTCTTC. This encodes CASSSPGRGSYNEQFF. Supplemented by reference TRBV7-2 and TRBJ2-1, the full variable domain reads GAGVSQSPSNKVTEKGKDVELRCDPISGHTALYWYRQSLGQGLEFLIYFQGNSAPDKSGLPSDRFSAERTGGSVSTLTIQRTQQEDSAVYLCASSSPGRGSYNEQFFGPGTRLTVL.

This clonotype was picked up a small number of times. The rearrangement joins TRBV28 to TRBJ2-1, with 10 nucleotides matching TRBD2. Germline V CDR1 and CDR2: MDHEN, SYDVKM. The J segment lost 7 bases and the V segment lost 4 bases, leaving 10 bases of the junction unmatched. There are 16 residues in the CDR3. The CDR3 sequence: CASSSSERGGGNEQFF. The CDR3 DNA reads TGTGCCAGCAGTTCCTCTGAGCGGGGGGGCGGAAATGAGCAGTTCTTC.

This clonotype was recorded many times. CDR3 bases: TGCAGTGCTAGAGAGGCTAGCGGGGGCACAGATACGCAGTATTTT. This codes for CSAREASGGTDTQYF. V usage is TRBV20-1 and J usage is TRBJ2-3, with TRBD2 matching over 9 bases. CDR3 length: 15 amino acids. Germline V gene sequence: CDR1 DFQATT, CDR2 SNEGSKA (reference sequence). J lost 1 base, V lost 0 bases, and 2 bases had no gene match.

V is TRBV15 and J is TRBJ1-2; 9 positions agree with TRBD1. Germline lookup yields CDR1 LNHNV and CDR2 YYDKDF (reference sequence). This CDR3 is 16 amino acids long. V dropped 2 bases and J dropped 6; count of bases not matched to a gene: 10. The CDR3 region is CATSRNRDRVSDGYTF. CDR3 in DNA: TGTGCCACCAGCAGAAACCGGGACAGGGTCTCGGATGGCTACACCTTC.

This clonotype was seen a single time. CDR3 amino acids: CSAFSGLADGELFF. Written as DNA, the CDR3 is TGCAGTGCCTTCTCGGGGCTAGCGGACGGGGAGCTGTTTTTT. The V gene is TRBV20-1, the J gene TRBJ2-2; 7 bases agree with TRBD2. The CDR3 is 14 amino acids. Germline V gene sequence: CDR1 DFQATT, CDR2 SNEGSKA (reference sequence). The junction had 11 bases not matched to a gene; V was cut back by 6 bases and J by 7 bases.

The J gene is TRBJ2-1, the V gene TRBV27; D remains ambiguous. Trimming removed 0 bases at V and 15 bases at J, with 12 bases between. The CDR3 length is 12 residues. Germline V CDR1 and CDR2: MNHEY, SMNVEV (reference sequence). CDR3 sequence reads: CASSLSQASLFF. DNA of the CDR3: TGTGCCAGCAGTTTATCGCAAGCTAGTTTGTTCTTC.

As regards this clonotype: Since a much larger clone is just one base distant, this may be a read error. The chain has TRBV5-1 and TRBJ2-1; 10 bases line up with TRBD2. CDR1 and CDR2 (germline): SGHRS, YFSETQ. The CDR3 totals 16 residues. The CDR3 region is CASSLWSGGAYNVQFF. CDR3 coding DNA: TGCGCCAGCAGCTTGTGGAGCGGGGGGGCTTACAATGTGCAGTTCTTC.